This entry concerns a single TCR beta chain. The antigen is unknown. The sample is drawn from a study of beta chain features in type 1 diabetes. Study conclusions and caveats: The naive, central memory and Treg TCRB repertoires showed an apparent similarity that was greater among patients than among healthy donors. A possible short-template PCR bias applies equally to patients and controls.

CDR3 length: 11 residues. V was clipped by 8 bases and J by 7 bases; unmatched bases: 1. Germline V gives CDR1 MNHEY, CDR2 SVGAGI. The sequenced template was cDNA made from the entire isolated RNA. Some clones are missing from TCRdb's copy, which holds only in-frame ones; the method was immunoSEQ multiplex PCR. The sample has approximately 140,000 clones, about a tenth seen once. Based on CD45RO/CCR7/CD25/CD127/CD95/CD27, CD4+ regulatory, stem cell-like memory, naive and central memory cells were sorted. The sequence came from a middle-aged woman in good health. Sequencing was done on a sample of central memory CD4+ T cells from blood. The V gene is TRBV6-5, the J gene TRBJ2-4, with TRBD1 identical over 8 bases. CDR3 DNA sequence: TGTGCCAGCCGACAGGGGAACATTCAGTACTTC. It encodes CASRQGNIQYF.